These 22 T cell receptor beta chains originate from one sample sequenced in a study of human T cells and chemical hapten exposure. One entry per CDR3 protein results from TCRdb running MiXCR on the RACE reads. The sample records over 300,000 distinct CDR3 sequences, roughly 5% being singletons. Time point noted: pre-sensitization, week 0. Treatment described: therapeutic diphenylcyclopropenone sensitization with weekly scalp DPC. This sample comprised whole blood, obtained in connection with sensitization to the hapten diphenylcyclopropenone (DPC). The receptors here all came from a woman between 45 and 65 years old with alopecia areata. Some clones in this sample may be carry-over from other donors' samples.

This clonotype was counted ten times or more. CDR3 sequence: CASSLGGSLYGYTF. DNA of the CDR3: TGTGCCAGCAGTTTGGGCGGATCGCTCTATGGCTACACCTTC. The genes are TRBV12-3 or TRBV12-4 and TRBJ1-2; no clear D. Trimming took 3 bases from V and 4 from J, leaving 12 bases between them. This CDR3 is built from 14 residues.

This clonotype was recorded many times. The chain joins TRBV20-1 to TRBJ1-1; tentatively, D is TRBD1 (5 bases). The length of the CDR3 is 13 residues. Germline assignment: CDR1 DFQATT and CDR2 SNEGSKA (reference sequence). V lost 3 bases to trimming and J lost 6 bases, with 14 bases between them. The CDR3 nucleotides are TGCAGTGCTAGCGGGGACCTCATCTCTGAAGCTTTCTTT. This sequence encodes CSASGDLISEAFF.

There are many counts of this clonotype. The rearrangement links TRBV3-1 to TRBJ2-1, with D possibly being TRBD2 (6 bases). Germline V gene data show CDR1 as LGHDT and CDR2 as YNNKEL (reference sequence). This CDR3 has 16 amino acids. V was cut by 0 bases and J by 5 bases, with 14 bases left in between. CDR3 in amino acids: CASSQDDGRVDNEQFF. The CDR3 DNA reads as TGTGCCAGCAGCCAAGACGACGGGAGAGTCGACAATGAGCAGTTCTTC.

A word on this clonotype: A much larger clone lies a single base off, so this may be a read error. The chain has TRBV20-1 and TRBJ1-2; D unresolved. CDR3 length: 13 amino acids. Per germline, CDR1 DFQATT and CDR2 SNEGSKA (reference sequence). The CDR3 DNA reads TGCAGTGTGAAGGATCAGAGCTACTATGGCAACACCTTC. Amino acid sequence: CSVKDQSYYGNTF.

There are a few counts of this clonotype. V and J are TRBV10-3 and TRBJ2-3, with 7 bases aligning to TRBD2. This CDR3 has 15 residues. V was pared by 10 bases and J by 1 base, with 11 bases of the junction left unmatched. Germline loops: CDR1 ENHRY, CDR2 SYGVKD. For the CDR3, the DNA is TGTGCCAGCCGCGCGGAAGGGAGGGGCACAGATACGCAGTATTTT. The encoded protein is CASRAEGRGTDTQYF.

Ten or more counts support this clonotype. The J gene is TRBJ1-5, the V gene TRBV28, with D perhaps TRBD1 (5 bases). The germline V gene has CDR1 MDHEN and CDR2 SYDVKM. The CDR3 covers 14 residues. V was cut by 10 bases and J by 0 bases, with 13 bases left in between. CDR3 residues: CATAPGFSNQPQHF. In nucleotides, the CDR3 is TGTGCCACCGCCCCAGGGTTTAGCAATCAGCCCCAGCATTTT.

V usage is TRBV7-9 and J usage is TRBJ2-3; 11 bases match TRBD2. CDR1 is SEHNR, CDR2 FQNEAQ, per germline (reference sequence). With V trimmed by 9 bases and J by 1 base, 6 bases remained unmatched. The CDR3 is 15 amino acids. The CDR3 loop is CASTLGLAGTDTQYF. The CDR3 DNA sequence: TGTGCCAGTACCCTGGGACTAGCGGGCACAGATACGCAGTATTTT.

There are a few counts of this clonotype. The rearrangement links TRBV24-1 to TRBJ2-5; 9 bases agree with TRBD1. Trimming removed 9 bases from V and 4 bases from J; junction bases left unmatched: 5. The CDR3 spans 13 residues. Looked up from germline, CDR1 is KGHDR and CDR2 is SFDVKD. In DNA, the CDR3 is TGTGCCACCGCGGGGACAGGGAGAGAGACCCAGTACTTC. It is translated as CATAGTGRETQYF.

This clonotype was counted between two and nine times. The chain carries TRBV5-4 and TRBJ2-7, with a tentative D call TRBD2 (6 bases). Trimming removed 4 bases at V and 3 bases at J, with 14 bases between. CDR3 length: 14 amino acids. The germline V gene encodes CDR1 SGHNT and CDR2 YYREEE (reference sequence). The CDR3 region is CASSPRDSHYEQYF. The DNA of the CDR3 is TGTGCCAGCAGCCCCCGGGACTCACACTACGAGCAGTACTTC.

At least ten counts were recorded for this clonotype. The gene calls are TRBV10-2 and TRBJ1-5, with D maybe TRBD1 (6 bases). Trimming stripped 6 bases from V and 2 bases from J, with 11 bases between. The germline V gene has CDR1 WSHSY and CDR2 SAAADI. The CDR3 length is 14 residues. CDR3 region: CASSERTGNQPQHF. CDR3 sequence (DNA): TGCGCCAGCAGCGAACGGACAGGCAATCAGCCCCAGCATTTT.

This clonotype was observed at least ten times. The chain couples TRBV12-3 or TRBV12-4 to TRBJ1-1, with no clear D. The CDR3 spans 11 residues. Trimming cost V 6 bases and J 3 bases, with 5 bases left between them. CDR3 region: CASSTYTEAFF. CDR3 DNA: TGTGCCAGCAGCACGTACACTGAAGCTTTCTTT.

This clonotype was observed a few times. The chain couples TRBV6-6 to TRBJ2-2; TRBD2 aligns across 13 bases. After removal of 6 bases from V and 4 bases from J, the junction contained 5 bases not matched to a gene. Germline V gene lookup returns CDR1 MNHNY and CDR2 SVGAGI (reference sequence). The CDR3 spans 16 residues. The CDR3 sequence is CASSLLAGGPTGELFF. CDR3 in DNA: TGTGCCAGCAGCCTACTAGCGGGGGGGCCCACCGGGGAGCTGTTTTTT.

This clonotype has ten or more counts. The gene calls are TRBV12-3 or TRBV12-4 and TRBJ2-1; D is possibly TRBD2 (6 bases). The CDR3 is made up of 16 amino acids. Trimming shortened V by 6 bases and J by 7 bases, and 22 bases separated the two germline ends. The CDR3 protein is CASRGLGTQRGNEQFF. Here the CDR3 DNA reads TGTGCCAGCAGGGGACTCGGGACTCAGAGAGGGAATGAGCAGTTCTTC.

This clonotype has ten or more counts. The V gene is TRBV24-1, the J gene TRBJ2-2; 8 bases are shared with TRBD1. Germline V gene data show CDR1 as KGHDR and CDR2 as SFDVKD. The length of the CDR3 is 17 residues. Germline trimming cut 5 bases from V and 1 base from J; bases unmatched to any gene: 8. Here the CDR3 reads CATSGVSGTGNTGELFF. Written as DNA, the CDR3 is TGTGCCACCAGTGGCGTTTCCGGGACAGGGAACACCGGGGAGCTGTTTTTT.

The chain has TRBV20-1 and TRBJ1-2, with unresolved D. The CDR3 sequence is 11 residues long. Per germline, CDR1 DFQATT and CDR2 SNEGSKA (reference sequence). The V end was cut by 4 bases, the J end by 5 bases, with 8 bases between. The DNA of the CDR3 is TGCAGTGCTAAGGAGGGTTATGGCTACACCTTC. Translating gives CSAKEGYGYTF.

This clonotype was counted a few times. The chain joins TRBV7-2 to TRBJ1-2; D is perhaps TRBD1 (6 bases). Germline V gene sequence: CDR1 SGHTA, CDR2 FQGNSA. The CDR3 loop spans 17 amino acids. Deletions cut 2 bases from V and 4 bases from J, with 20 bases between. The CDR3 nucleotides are TGTGCCAGCAGCTTACGTGCCGCAGGGGAGATATCCTATGGCTACACCTTC. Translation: CASSLRAAGEISYGYTF.

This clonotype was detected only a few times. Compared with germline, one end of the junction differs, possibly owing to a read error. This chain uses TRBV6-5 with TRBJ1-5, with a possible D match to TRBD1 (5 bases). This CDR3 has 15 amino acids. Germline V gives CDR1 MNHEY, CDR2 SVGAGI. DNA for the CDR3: TGTGCTAGCAGTTTAAGGGCAGGGTGGGATCAGCCCCAGCATTTT. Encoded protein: CASSLRAGWDQPQHF.

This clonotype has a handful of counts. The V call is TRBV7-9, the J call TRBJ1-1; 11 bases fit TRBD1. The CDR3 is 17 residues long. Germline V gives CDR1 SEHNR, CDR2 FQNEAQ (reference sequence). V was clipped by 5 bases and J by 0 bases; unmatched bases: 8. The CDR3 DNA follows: TGTGCCAGCAGCCATCCGGACAGGGGGCCCGTGAACACTGAAGCTTTCTTT. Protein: CASSHPDRGPVNTEAFF.

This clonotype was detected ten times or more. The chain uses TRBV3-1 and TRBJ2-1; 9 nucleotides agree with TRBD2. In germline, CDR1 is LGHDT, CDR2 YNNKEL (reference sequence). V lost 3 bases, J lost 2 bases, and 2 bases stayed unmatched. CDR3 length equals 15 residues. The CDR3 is CASSQGTSPYNEQFF. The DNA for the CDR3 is TGTGCCAGCAGCCAGGGGACTAGCCCCTACAATGAGCAGTTCTTC.

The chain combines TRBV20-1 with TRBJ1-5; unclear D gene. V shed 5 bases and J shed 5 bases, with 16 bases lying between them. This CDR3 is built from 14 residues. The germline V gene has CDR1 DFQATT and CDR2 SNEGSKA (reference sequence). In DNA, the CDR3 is TGCAGTGCTCTTAGGACCGTCAAGGATCAGCCCCAGCATTTT. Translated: CSALRTVKDQPQHF.

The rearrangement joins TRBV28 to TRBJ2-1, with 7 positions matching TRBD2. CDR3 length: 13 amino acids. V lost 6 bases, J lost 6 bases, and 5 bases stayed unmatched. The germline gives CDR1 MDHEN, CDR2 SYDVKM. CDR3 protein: CASSLTSPNEQFF. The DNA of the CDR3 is TGTGCCAGCAGCCTGACTAGCCCCAATGAGCAGTTCTTC. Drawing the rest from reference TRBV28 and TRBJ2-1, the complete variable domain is DVKVTQSSRYLVKRTGEKVFLECVQDMDHENMFWYRQDPGLGLRLIYFSYDVKMKEKGDIPEGYSVSREKKERFSLILESASTNQTSMYLCASSLTSPNEQFFGPGTRLTVL.

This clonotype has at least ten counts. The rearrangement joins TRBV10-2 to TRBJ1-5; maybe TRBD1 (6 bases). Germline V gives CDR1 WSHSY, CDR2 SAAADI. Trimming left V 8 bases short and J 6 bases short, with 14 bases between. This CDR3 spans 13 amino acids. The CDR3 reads CASGGQGSQPQHF. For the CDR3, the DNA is TGCGCCAGCGGGGGGCAGGGTAGTCAGCCCCAGCATTTT.